The present T cell receptor (beta chain) was sequenced within a study of response to subunit inactivated influenza vaccine. This clonotype was observed a few times. The J segment lost 9 bases and the V segment lost 0 bases, leaving 10 bases of the junction unmatched. This CDR3 is built from 16 residues. CDR1 and CDR2 from the germline V gene are SGHVS and FQNEAQ. In TCRdb, the RT-PCR reads were re-called with MiXCR into one record per CDR3 protein. Of about 500,000 distinct CDR3 sequences listed, 16% are singletons. This sample comprised CD4+ T cells sorted from PBMCs, obtained approximately 25 months after vaccination. The chain employs TRBV7-8 and TRBJ2-7; 11 nucleotides align to TRBD1. This TCR derives from a man between 50 and 69 years old who received an inactivated influenza vaccine. The CDR3 region is CASSLAGGQGARWQYF. The CDR3 nucleotides are TGTGCCAGCAGCTTAGCTGGTGGACAGGGGGCGAGGTGGCAGTACTTC.